The next 19 T cell receptor beta chains were all read from a single sample in a study of cytotoxic CD8 clonotypes in ibrutinib-treated CLL. The data were produced by immunoSEQ multiplex PCR, yet TCRdb's version contains in-frame clones alone and is incomplete. The sample consists of around 330,000 clones, about 64% of them appearing once. The specimen comprised PBMCs, sampled after 36 months of ibrutinib treatment. These receptors were obtained from a human donor with chronic lymphocytic leukemia.

The V gene is TRBV7-9, the J gene TRBJ1-5; TRBD1 matches 7 bases. CDR1 and CDR2 from the germline V gene are SEHNR and FQNEAQ (reference sequence). The CDR3 is 14 residues long. V trimming: 5 bases; J trimming: 6 bases; junction bases outside the gene matches: 7. This CDR3 is CASSPRTGGQPQHF. In DNA, the CDR3 is TGTGCCAGCAGCCCTCGGACAGGAGGTCAGCCCCAGCATTTT.

V is TRBV6-5 and J is TRBJ2-7, with D perhaps TRBD2 (5 bases). The length of the CDR3 is 15 residues. Trimming left V 0 bases short and J 2 bases short, with 11 bases between. Germline V gives CDR1 MNHEY, CDR2 SVGAGI. The CDR3 region is CASSYSGLSPYEQYF. The DNA for the CDR3 is TGTGCCAGCAGTTACTCAGGACTTTCTCCCTACGAGCAGTACTTC.

This chain uses TRBV5-1 with TRBJ1-6, with 8 bases lining up with TRBD1. Trimming cost V 2 bases and J 7 bases; bases outside gene matches: 8. The CDR3 covers 16 residues. Per the germline V gene, CDR1 is SGHRS and CDR2 is YFSETQ. The CDR3 region has the DNA TGCGCCAGCAGCTTAGCTACAGGGGGAGACAATTCACCCCTCCACTTT. This gives the protein CASSLATGGDNSPLHF.

A single count supports this clone. This sequence joins TRBV5-4 and TRBJ2-5; D is uncertain. Between the trimmed V and J ends, which lost 4 bases and 5 bases, there was a span of 15 bases. This CDR3 contains 14 residues. Germline lookup yields CDR1 SGHNT and CDR2 YYREEE (reference sequence). The CDR3 DNA reads TGTGCCAGCAGCCCGCCCGATGGAGAGGAGACCCAGTACTTC. Translation: CASSPPDGEETQYF.

This clone was recorded a few times. The gene calls are TRBV27 and TRBJ1-2, with D tentatively TRBD1 (5 bases). This CDR3 spans 17 amino acids. Trimming removed 7 bases from V and 2 bases from J, with 23 bases in between. The germline V gene encodes CDR1 MNHEY and CDR2 SMNVEV (reference sequence). The CDR3 loop reads CASTPFGAWDGNYGYTF. The CDR3 region has the DNA TGTGCCAGCACCCCGTTCGGAGCGTGGGACGGGAACTATGGCTACACCTTC.

The chain couples TRBV29-1 to TRBJ1-2, with 7 bases aligning to TRBD1. V was pared by 6 bases and J by 5 bases, with 9 bases of the junction left unmatched. The germline CDR1 and CDR2 sequences are SQVTM and ANQGSEA. The CDR3 runs to 13 residues. The CDR3 DNA reads as TGCAGCGTCGTTGGGACAGCGTCGTATGGCTACACCTTC. Protein product: CSVVGTASYGYTF.

V usage is TRBV5-1 and J usage is TRBJ1-4; TRBD1 agrees at 9 bases. Germline V gene lookup returns CDR1 SGHRS and CDR2 YFSETQ. The CDR3 is made up of 14 amino acids. After removal of 4 bases from V and 7 bases from J, the junction contained 5 bases not matched to a gene. CDR3 in DNA: TGCGCCAGCAGCCTACAGGGGGCCGGTGAAAAACTGTTTTTT. Protein product: CASSLQGAGEKLFF. The variable domain in full, completed from reference TRBV5-1 and TRBJ1-4, reads KAGVTQTPRYLIKTRGQQVTLSCSPISGHRSVSWYQQTPGQGLQFLFEYFSETQRNKGNFPGRFSGRQFSNSRSEMNVSTLELGDSALYLCASSLQGAGEKLFFGSGTQLSVL.

This clone appeared a few times. The genes are TRBV18 and TRBJ1-4; no clear D. V lost 2 bases and J lost 0, with 13 bases in between. The CDR3 length is 17 residues. Germline V gene sequence: CDR1 KGHSH, CDR2 LQKENI. The CDR3 DNA sequence: TGTGCCAGCTCACCATGGGGTGACCCGGCAACTAATGAAAAACTGTTTTTT. Translating it yields CASSPWGDPATNEKLFF.

The CDR3, as DNA: TGTGCCAGCAGCGTACCCGGGCGACGGGAGCAGTTCTTC. Protein sequence: CASSVPGRREQFF. The chain uses TRBV9 and TRBJ2-1, with D uncertain. CDR1 is SGDLS, CDR2 YYNGEE, per germline. The CDR3 runs to 13 residues. V was pared by 1 base and J by 10 bases, with 12 bases between.

V gene TRBV5-1 combines with J gene TRBJ2-7; 11 positions agree with TRBD1. CDR3 size: 18 residues. V was clipped by 3 bases and J by 3 bases; unmatched bases: 14. CDR1 and CDR2 from the germline V gene are SGHRS and YFSETQ. The CDR3 loop is CASSSKRTGGNLGYEQYF. DNA for the CDR3: TGCGCCAGCAGCTCGAAACGGACAGGGGGCAATCTCGGCTACGAGCAGTACTTC.

This clone was counted only a few times. The rearrangement joins TRBV11-2 to TRBJ2-7; the D is unclear. Looked up from germline, CDR1 is SGHAT and CDR2 is FQNNGV. This CDR3 is built from 14 residues. Deletions cut 0 bases from V and 6 bases from J, with 12 bases between. CDR3 bases: TGTGCCAGCAGCTTAGATTCCCACCTCGTCGAGCAGTACTTC. As protein: CASSLDSHLVEQYF.

The chain carries TRBV10-3 and TRBJ1-4, with 9 bases identical to TRBD1. The germline CDR1 and CDR2 sequences are ENHRY and SYGVKD. V trimming: 2 bases; J trimming: 3 bases; junction bases outside the gene matches: 4. This CDR3 comprises 16 residues. CDR3 DNA: TGTGCCATCAGTGAGGCACAGGGGGCTGCTAATGAAAAACTGTTTTTT. Translated, it gives CAISEAQGAANEKLFF.

Only a few counts were recorded for this clone. The chain combines TRBV27 with TRBJ2-3; weak D call: TRBD1 (7 bases). The CDR3 loop spans 14 amino acids. V was trimmed by 10 bases and J by 2 bases, leaving 16 bases between them. The germline V gene encodes CDR1 MNHEY and CDR2 SMNVEV (reference sequence). CDR3 sequence: CATTRDSPTDTQYF. In nucleotides, the CDR3 is TGTGCCACGACTAGGGACAGCCCCACAGATACGCAGTATTTT.

This clone showed up just once. This rearrangement joins TRBV5-8 to TRBJ2-7, with TRBD1 matching over 11 bases. CDR3 size: 15 residues. Per the germline V gene, CDR1 is SGHTS and CDR2 is YDEGEE. Losses at the gene ends were 4 bases for V and 3 bases for J; bases not matched to a gene: 6. CDR3 in amino acids: CASSPGQGEGYEQYF. As DNA, the CDR3 is TGTGCCAGCAGCCCGGGACAGGGGGAAGGCTACGAGCAGTACTTC.

J is TRBJ1-3 and V is TRBV5-1; D remains unclear. CDR1 SGHRS and CDR2 YFSETQ come from the germline V gene. The V end lost 2 bases, the J end lost 4 bases, and 13 bases lay between the germline ends. This CDR3 spans 15 amino acids. This CDR3 is CASSFFNSRGNTIYF. As DNA, the CDR3 is TGCGCCAGCAGCTTTTTCAACTCGAGGGGAAACACCATATATTTT.

The chain couples TRBV7-9 to TRBJ2-1; the D gene is possibly TRBD2 (6 bases). The length of the CDR3 is 13 residues. CDR1 is SEHNR, CDR2 FQNEAQ, per germline (reference sequence). Trimming cost V 6 bases and J 8 bases, with 14 bases left between them. The CDR3 region is CASREEGRYEQFF. In DNA form, the CDR3 reads TGTGCCAGCAGGGAGGAGGGGCGGTATGAGCAGTTCTTC. Filled out from reference TRBV7-9 and TRBJ2-1, the complete variable domain reads DTGVSQNPRHKITKRGQNVTFRCDPISEHNRLYWYRQTLGQGPEFLTYFQNEAQLEKSRLLSDRFSAERPKGSFSTLEIQRTEQGDSAMYLCASREEGRYEQFFGPGTRLTVL.

The V gene is TRBV19, the J gene TRBJ1-2, with D maybe TRBD1 (6 bases). The CDR3 length is 13 residues. V gave up 11 bases and J gave up 4 bases, with 17 bases separating them. Germline V gene data show CDR1 as LNHDA and CDR2 as SQIVND (reference sequence). CDR3 DNA: TGTGCCGTAATGGGACACGGACTCTATGGCTACACCTTC. It specifies CAVMGHGLYGYTF.

The chain couples TRBV10-3 to TRBJ1-5; 10 bases are a match to TRBD1. With V trimmed by 8 bases and J by 5 bases, 3 bases remained unmatched. The CDR3 extends over 13 amino acids. Per the germline V gene, CDR1 is ENHRY and CDR2 is SYGVKD. The CDR3 bases are TGTGCCATCGGGACAGGGGCCTATCAGCCCCAGCATTTT. It specifies CAIGTGAYQPQHF.

CDR3 in amino acids: CASSLKAGYNEQFF. The CDR3 DNA sequence: TGTGCCAGCAGCTTAAAGGCTGGCTACAATGAGCAGTTCTTC. The chain combines TRBV7-3 with TRBJ2-1, with no clear D. The germline CDR1 and CDR2 sequences are SGHTA and FQGTGA. Trimming shortened V by 1 base and J by 3 bases, and 7 bases separated the two germline ends. The CDR3 spans 14 residues.